These 21 T cell receptor beta chains were sequenced from one sample in a study of blood T cell repertoires in COVID-19. Using immunoSEQ multiplex PCR, the repertoire was profiled, and TCRdb retains in-frame clones only, with some absent. The sample contains approximately 250,000 clones, 75% to 85% of which appear only once. Sequenced input: peripheral blood. Receptors originate from a man aged 40-50 years who had recovered from COVID-19.

The chain couples TRBV10-3 to TRBJ2-5, with 9 bases identical to TRBD2. Per germline, CDR1 ENHRY and CDR2 SYGVKD. With V trimmed by 3 bases and J by 4 bases, 6 bases remained unmatched. CDR3 length: 15 residues. The CDR3 DNA sequence: TGTGCCATCAGTGAAGTTAGCGGGGGCGGAGAGACCCAGTACTTC. Translation: CAISEVSGGGETQYF.

The chain uses TRBV12-3 or TRBV12-4 and TRBJ2-7; D possibly corresponds to TRBD1 (6 bases). The CDR3 length is 13 residues. V lost 3 bases and J lost 7, with 13 bases in between. The DNA for the CDR3 is TGTGCCAGCAGTTTGACCCACACAGGGGAGCAGTACTTC. It codes for CASSLTHTGEQYF.

This clone turned up a few times. V and J are TRBV7-9 and TRBJ2-7, with TRBD2 as a possible D gene (5 bases). There are 14 residues in the CDR3. Looked up from germline, CDR1 is SEHNR and CDR2 is FQNEAQ (reference sequence). The V and J ends lost 1 base and 7 bases respectively, with 14 bases between them. The CDR3 sequence is CASSLVDGVGEQYF. CDR3 DNA sequence: TGTGCCAGCAGCTTAGTGGACGGGGTCGGAGAGCAGTACTTC.

The chain has TRBV4-3 and TRBJ2-3; the match to TRBD1 covers 7 bases. Looked up from germline, CDR1 is LGHNA and CDR2 is YSLEER. CDR3 size: 15 residues. Trimming took 4 bases from V and 2 from J; bases not matched to a gene: 6. The CDR3 nucleotides read TGCGCCAGCAGCCGAGAGGGACAGATCACAGATACGCAGTATTTT. Amino acids: CASSREGQITDTQYF.

This rearrangement joins TRBV10-3 to TRBJ2-5; 12 bases agree with TRBD2. J gave up 4 bases and V 2 bases, and 5 bases lay outside the gene matches. The germline V gene encodes CDR1 ENHRY and CDR2 SYGVKD. The CDR3 runs to 16 residues. The CDR3, as DNA: TGTGCCATCAGTGAGCCCAAACTAGCGGGGGGAGAGACCCAGTACTTC. This sequence encodes CAISEPKLAGGETQYF.

The rearrangement uses TRBV5-4 and TRBJ2-2, with D possibly matching TRBD2 (5 bases). Deletions cut 0 bases from V and 2 bases from J, with 8 bases between. Germline CDR1 is SGHNT and CDR2 is YYREEE (reference sequence). This CDR3 region has 15 residues. The CDR3 loop is CASSLGTPNTGELFF. The CDR3 nucleotides read TGTGCCAGCAGCTTGGGGACTCCCAACACCGGGGAGCTGTTTTTT.

The genes are TRBV6-1 and TRBJ2-1; tentative D call: TRBD2 (6 bases). The CDR3 runs to 15 residues. V gave up 1 base and J gave up 9 bases, with 16 bases separating them. Germline CDR1 is MNHNS and CDR2 is SASEGT. In nucleotides, the CDR3 is TGTGCCAGCAGTGAAGTGTCCGGGACTTCTAGTGAGCAGTTCTTC. This translates into CASSEVSGTSSEQFF.

In this sample, this clone turned up a few times. The chain is built from TRBV25-1 and TRBJ1-2; D remains ambiguous. V shed 7 bases and J shed 6 bases, with 12 bases lying between them. This CDR3 has 12 amino acids. The germline CDR1 and CDR2 sequences are MGHDK and SYGVNS. The CDR3 loop reads CASNRGGDGYTF. CDR3 sequence (DNA): TGTGCCAGCAATCGAGGAGGTGATGGCTACACCTTC.

This sequence joins TRBV6-5 and TRBJ2-7; maybe TRBD2 (5 bases). V was cut by 7 bases and J by 7 bases, with 14 bases left in between. CDR1 and CDR2 (germline): MNHEY, SVGAGI. The CDR3 is 12 amino acids. The CDR3 protein is CASTRYRREQYF. The CDR3 bases are TGTGCCAGCACGCGTTATCGGAGGGAGCAGTACTTC.

The CDR3 DNA sequence: TGCAGCGTTGAAGAATGGTCACAGGTCGGGGGCTACGAGCAGTACTTC. It codes for CSVEEWSQVGGYEQYF. The chain combines TRBV29-1 with TRBJ2-7; TRBD2 is a possible D gene (6 bases). Trimming left V 0 bases short and J 3 bases short, with 18 bases between. CDR1 and CDR2 (germline): SQVTM, ANQGSEA. CDR3 length equals 16 residues.

The chain uses TRBV7-9 and TRBJ1-1, with D possibly TRBD1 on 5 matching bases. The CDR3 is 15 residues long. Germline V gives CDR1 SEHNR, CDR2 FQNEAQ (reference sequence). Trimming left V 2 bases short and J 4 bases short, with 14 bases between. CDR3 nucleotides: TGTGCCAGCAGCTTACTCGGGCAGGGAAGCACTGAAGCTTTCTTT. It specifies CASSLLGQGSTEAFF.

This clone was found a few times. The V call is TRBV7-2, the J call TRBJ2-2; D is uncertain. CDR1 is SGHTA, CDR2 FQGNSA, per germline. Trimming left V 5 bases short and J 6 bases short, with 13 bases between. The CDR3 is made up of 14 amino acids. CDR3 region: CASSPRPLAGELFF. The CDR3 DNA sequence: TGTGCCAGCAGCCCGCGTCCGCTAGCCGGGGAGCTGTTTTTT.

The chain links TRBV5-1 to TRBJ1-2; weak D call: TRBD1 (6 bases). The germline V and J ends were trimmed by 4 bases and 4 bases, with 11 bases remaining between them. This CDR3 has 13 amino acids. The V gene's germline CDR1 is SGHRS and CDR2 YFSETQ. The CDR3 region is CASSRTGIYGYTF. The CDR3 DNA reads as TGCGCCAGCAGCAGAACAGGGATCTATGGCTACACCTTC.

This clone was detected ten times or more. Other DNA sequences in the same sample also yield this CDR3. The rearrangement links TRBV18 to TRBJ2-5; TRBD1 might be the D (5 bases). V lost 2 bases, J lost 4 bases, and 8 bases lay in between. This CDR3 is 13 amino acids long. The germline CDR1 and CDR2 sequences are KGHSH and LQKENI. The CDR3 is CASSPGAGETQYF. CDR3 sequence (DNA): TGTGCCAGCTCACCAGGGGCCGGAGAGACCCAGTACTTC.

The genes are TRBV19 and TRBJ1-5, with D perhaps matching TRBD1 (5 bases). Trimming stripped 9 bases from V and 6 bases from J, with 18 bases between. The CDR3 contains 14 residues. Germline V CDR1 and CDR2: LNHDA, SQIVND (reference sequence). CDR3 nucleotides: TGTGCCAGCCGGAACAGGTTTGGTGGTCAGCCCCAGCATTTT. Amino acid sequence: CASRNRFGGQPQHF. The full variable domain, with the rest looked up from reference TRBV19 and TRBJ1-5, is DGGITQSPKYLFRKEGQNVTLSCEQNLNHDAMYWYRQDPGQGLRLIYYSQIVNDFQKGDIAEGYSVSREKKESFPLTVTSAQKNPTAFYLCASRNRFGGQPQHFGDGTRLSIL.

The CDR3 loop reads CASSPRLAGGVETQYF. Here the CDR3 DNA reads TGTGCCAGTAGTCCGAGACTAGCGGGGGGGGTCGAGACCCAGTACTTC. V and J are TRBV19 and TRBJ2-5; TRBD2 aligns across 14 bases. The CDR3 has 16 residues. The germline CDR1 and CDR2 sequences are LNHDA and SQIVND (reference sequence). V lost 5 bases, J lost 5 bases, and 7 bases stayed unmatched.

This chain links TRBV18 with TRBJ2-7; the match to TRBD1 covers 9 bases. In germline, CDR1 is KGHSH, CDR2 LQKENI. V dropped 6 bases and J dropped 4; count of bases not matched to a gene: 10. The CDR3 has 15 residues. The CDR3 DNA sequence: TGTGCCAGCTCTCTCCGGACAGGGGCGCCGTACGAGCAGTACTTC. Protein product: CASSLRTGAPYEQYF.

The chain employs TRBV5-1 and TRBJ2-4; D gene unclear. The germline V and J ends were trimmed by 0 bases and 8 bases, with 12 bases remaining between them. This CDR3 comprises 14 residues. Germline V gene sequence: CDR1 SGHRS, CDR2 YFSETQ. The CDR3 spells CASSLEHLRDIQYF. CDR3 coding DNA: TGCGCCAGCAGCTTGGAGCACCTTCGGGACATTCAGTACTTC.

This clone came up a few times. J is TRBJ1-2 and V is TRBV15; D might be TRBD1 (5 bases). This CDR3 contains 17 residues. Germline V gene lookup returns CDR1 LNHNV and CDR2 YYDKDF (reference sequence). Trimming shortened V by 0 bases and J by 5 bases, and 19 bases separated the two germline ends. CDR3 in DNA: TGTGCCACCAGCAGAGATCGGGGCAGACTGGCGGGGTATGGCTACACCTTC. Translation gives CATSRDRGRLAGYGYTF.

This chain connects TRBV10-3 to TRBJ2-1; perhaps TRBD1 as D (5 bases). V was trimmed by 10 bases and J by 4 bases, leaving 17 bases between them. CDR1 is ENHRY and CDR2 is SYGVKD in the germline V gene. There are 14 residues in the CDR3. For the CDR3, the DNA is TGTGCCACCTCACAGGAAGATTTGTACAATGAGCAGTTCTTC. Its protein product is CATSQEDLYNEQFF.

The V and J genes are TRBV6-1 and TRBJ2-2, with D hard to call. Germline V gene sequence: CDR1 MNHNS, CDR2 SASEGT. The CDR3 contains 14 residues. V shed 2 bases and J shed 6 bases, with 10 bases lying between them. This CDR3 is CASSEMPASGELFF. CDR3 DNA sequence: TGTGCCAGCAGTGAAATGCCAGCGTCCGGGGAGCTGTTTTTT.